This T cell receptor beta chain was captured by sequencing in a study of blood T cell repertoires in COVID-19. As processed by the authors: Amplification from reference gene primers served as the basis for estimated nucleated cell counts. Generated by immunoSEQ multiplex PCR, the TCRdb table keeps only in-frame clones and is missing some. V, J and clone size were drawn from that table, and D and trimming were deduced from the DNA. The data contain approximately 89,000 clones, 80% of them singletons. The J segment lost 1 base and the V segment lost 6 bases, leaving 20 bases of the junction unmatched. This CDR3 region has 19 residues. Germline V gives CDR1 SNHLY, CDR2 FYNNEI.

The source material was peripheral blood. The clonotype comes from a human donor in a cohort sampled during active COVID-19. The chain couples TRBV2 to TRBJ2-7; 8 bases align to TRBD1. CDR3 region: CASSSPRTKGGQVSYEQYF. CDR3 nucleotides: TGTGCCAGCAGCTCGCCACGAACCAAGGGGGGACAGGTGTCCTACGAGCAGTACTTC.